The rows below give T cell receptor beta chains drawn from one sample of a study of T cell responses to AZD1222 COVID-19 vaccine. The table came from immunoSEQ multiplex PCR; TCRdb's copy has only in-frame clones and leaves some out. Among 95,000 to 150,000 clones listed, just under 90% were seen once. The specimen was peripheral blood, collected on day 0 of AZD1222 vaccination. The receptors originated from an adult in good health. The CDR3 runs from the conserved cysteine through the conserved F or W. Fields, in order: J gene, V gene, CDR3 protein.

j_call: TRBJ2-7; v_call: TRBV3-1/TRBV3-2; cdr3_aa: CASSFRLAGYEQYF
j_call: TRBJ2-7; v_call: TRBV19; cdr3_aa: CASSATGQVNEQYF
j_call: TRBJ1-1; v_call: TRBV7-9; cdr3_aa: CASSLRDDVEAFF
j_call: TRBJ1-5; v_call: TRBV12-3/TRBV12-4; cdr3_aa: CASSPGTQPQHF
j_call: TRBJ2-3; v_call: TRBV19; cdr3_aa: CASSLRTSTDTQYF
j_call: TRBJ2-1; v_call: TRBV30; cdr3_aa: CAWSRQGPNEQFF
j_call: TRBJ1-6; v_call: TRBV6-5; cdr3_aa: CASSYSNWERDSPLHF
j_call: TRBJ1-6; v_call: TRBV7-2; cdr3_aa: CASSLMESPLHF
j_call: TRBJ2-1; v_call: TRBV13; cdr3_aa: CASSSQGNEQFF
j_call: TRBJ2-3; v_call: TRBV18; cdr3_aa: CASSPPSTDTQYF
j_call: TRBJ1-1; v_call: TRBV7-8; cdr3_aa: CASSLSGGTEAFF
j_call: TRBJ1-3; v_call: TRBV12-3/TRBV12-4; cdr3_aa: CASSLDFGNTIYF
j_call: TRBJ2-3; v_call: TRBV7-9; cdr3_aa: CASSLALAGGADTQYF
j_call: TRBJ1-2; v_call: TRBV20-1; cdr3_aa: CSASAEYGYTF
j_call: TRBJ2-5; v_call: TRBV6-2/TRBV6-3; cdr3_aa: CASSFGQGGYQETQYF
j_call: TRBJ2-1; v_call: TRBV6-5; cdr3_aa: CASRDPQGWGQFF
j_call: TRBJ1-4; v_call: TRBV18; cdr3_aa: CASSAVPGPINEKLFF
j_call: TRBJ1-1; v_call: TRBV28; cdr3_aa: CASSAGSTEAFF
j_call: TRBJ2-7; v_call: TRBV12-3/TRBV12-4; cdr3_aa: CASRPGSSYEQYF
j_call: TRBJ1-6; v_call: TRBV19; cdr3_aa: CASREDRKDNSPLHF
j_call: TRBJ1-3; v_call: TRBV6-1; cdr3_aa: CASSEGVYGNTIYF
j_call: TRBJ2-7; v_call: TRBV18; cdr3_aa: CASSPGLAGAYEQYF
j_call: TRBJ1-4; v_call: TRBV5-1; cdr3_aa: CASSGTYATNEKLFF
j_call: TRBJ2-7; v_call: TRBV5-6; cdr3_aa: CASSLKAGRYTYEQYF
j_call: TRBJ1-6; v_call: TRBV5-6; cdr3_aa: CASSLKGGTGYNSPLHF
j_call: TRBJ2-1; v_call: TRBV11-2; cdr3_aa: CASSLDLEQFF
j_call: TRBJ2-2; v_call: TRBV7-6; cdr3_aa: CASSLGWTAANTGELFF
j_call: TRBJ2-3; v_call: TRBV27; cdr3_aa: CASSLSGLDTQYF
j_call: TRBJ1-2; v_call: TRBV27; cdr3_aa: CASSLLGASYGYTF
j_call: TRBJ1-6; v_call: TRBV25-1; cdr3_aa: CASSEFKNSYNNSPLHF
j_call: TRBJ2-7; v_call: TRBV29-1; cdr3_aa: CSAEGRSYEQYF
j_call: TRBJ1-5; v_call: TRBV2; cdr3_aa: CASRTGELNQPQHF
j_call: TRBJ1-1; v_call: TRBV7-9; cdr3_aa: CASSRDRVGTEAFF
j_call: TRBJ1-2; v_call: TRBV25-1; cdr3_aa: CASSESLLTGKYTF
j_call: TRBJ2-7; v_call: TRBV25-1; cdr3_aa: CASSEAGTGHYEQYF
j_call: TRBJ2-2; v_call: TRBV18; cdr3_aa: CASSPRGTGNTGELFF
j_call: TRBJ2-1; v_call: TRBV11-2; cdr3_aa: CASSSTSGVLNEQFF
j_call: TRBJ2-3; v_call: TRBV19; cdr3_aa: CASSVAGTDTQYF
j_call: TRBJ1-3; v_call: TRBV30; cdr3_aa: CAWSRASGNTIYF
j_call: TRBJ2-5; v_call: TRBV29-1; cdr3_aa: CSVRGGETQYF
j_call: TRBJ2-7; v_call: TRBV7-2; cdr3_aa: CASSPSGFGEQYF
j_call: TRBJ2-4; v_call: TRBV5-1; cdr3_aa: CASSGDTELYF
j_call: TRBJ2-7; v_call: TRBV5-4; cdr3_aa: CASSSPGQGSYEQYF
j_call: TRBJ2-7; v_call: TRBV7-8; cdr3_aa: CASSLSDSRGEQYF
j_call: TRBJ1-5; v_call: TRBV2; cdr3_aa: CASRGQLNQPQHF
j_call: TRBJ2-5; v_call: TRBV21-1; cdr3_aa: CASRGQGANEGETQYF
j_call: TRBJ1-2; v_call: TRBV7-9; cdr3_aa: CASRKLDRQPNYGYTF
j_call: TRBJ1-4; v_call: TRBV7-2; cdr3_aa: CASSRKVARGTGHEKLFF
j_call: TRBJ2-7; v_call: TRBV29-1; cdr3_aa: CSVEETEQYF
j_call: TRBJ1-1; v_call: TRBV29-1; cdr3_aa: CSAGHTNTEAFF